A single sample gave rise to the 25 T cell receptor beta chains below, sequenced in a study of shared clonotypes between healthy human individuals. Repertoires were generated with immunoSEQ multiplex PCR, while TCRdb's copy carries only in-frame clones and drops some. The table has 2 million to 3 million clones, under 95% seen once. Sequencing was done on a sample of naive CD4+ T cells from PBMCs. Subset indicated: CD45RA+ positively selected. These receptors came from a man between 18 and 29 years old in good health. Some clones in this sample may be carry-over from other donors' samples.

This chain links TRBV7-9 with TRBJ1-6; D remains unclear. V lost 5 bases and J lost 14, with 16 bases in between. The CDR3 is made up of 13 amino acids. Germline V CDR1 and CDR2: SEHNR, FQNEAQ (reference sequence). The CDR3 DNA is TGTGCCAGCAGCGCCGCCGAGGTCGGGGCCCTCCACTTT. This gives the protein CASSAAEVGALHF.

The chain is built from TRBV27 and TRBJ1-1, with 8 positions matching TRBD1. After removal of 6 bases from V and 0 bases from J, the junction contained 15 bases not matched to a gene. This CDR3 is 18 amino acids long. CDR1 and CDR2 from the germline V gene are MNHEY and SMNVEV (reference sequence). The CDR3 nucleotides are TGTGCCAGCAGACCTTACAGGGCAGGGGGCCATATGAACACTGAAGCTTTCTTT. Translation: CASRPYRAGGHMNTEAFF.

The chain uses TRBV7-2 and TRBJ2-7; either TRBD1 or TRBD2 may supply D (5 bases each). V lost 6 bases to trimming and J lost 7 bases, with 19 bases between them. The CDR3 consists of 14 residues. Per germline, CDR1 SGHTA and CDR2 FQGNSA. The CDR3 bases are TGTGCCAGCAGACCATGGGACGCCTCCTTAGAGCAGTACTTC. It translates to CASRPWDASLEQYF.

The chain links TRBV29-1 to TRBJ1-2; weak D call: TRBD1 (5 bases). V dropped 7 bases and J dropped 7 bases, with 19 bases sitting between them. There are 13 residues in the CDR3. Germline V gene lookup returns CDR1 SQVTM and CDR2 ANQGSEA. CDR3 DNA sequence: TGCAGCGGTGGGGACCCTCGCGGAAGTGGCTACACCTTC. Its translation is CSGGDPRGSGYTF. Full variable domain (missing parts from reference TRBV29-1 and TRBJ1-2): SAVISQKPSRDICQRGTSLTIQCQVDSQVTMMFWYRQQPGQSLTLIATANQGSEATYESGFVIDKFPISRPNLTFSTLTVSNMSPEDSSIYLCSGGDPRGSGYTFGSGTRLTVV.

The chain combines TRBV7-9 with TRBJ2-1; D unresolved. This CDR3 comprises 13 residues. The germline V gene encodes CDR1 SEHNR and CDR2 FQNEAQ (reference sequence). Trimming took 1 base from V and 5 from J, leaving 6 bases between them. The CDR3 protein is CASSLVRDNEQFF. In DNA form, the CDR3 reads TGTGCCAGCAGCTTAGTAAGGGACAATGAGCAGTTCTTC.

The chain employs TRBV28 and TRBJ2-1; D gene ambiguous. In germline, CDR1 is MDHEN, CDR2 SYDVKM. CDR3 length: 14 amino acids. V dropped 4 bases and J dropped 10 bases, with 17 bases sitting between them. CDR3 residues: CASSSRTSRVEQFF. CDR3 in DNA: TGTGCCAGCAGTTCGCGGACCTCTCGGGTGGAGCAGTTCTTC.

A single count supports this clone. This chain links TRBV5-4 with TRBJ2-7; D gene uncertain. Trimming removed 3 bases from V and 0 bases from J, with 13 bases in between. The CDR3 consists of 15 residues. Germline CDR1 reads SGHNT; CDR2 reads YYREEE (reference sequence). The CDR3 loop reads CASSSWRSSSYEQYF. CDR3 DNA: TGTGCCAGCAGCTCGTGGCGGTCTAGCTCCTACGAGCAGTACTTC.

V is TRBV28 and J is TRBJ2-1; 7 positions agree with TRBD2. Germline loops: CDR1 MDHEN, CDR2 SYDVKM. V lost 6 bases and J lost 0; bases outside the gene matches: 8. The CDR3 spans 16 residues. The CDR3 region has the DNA TGTGCCAGCAGGTCCTATAGCGGGCCCTCCTACAATGAGCAGTTCTTC. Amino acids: CASRSYSGPSYNEQFF.

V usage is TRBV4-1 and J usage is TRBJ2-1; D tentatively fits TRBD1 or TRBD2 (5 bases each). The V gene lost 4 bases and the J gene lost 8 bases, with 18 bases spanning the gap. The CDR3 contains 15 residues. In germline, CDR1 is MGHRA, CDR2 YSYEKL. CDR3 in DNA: TGCGCCAGCAGCCGCCGGGACCCGGCGGACGATGAGCAGTTCTTC. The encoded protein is CASSRRDPADDEQFF.

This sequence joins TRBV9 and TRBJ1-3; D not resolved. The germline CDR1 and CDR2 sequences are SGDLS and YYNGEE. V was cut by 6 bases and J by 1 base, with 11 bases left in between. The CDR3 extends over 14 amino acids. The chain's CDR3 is CASTPGVSGNTIYF. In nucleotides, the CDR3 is TGTGCCAGCACCCCCGGGGTTTCTGGAAACACCATATATTTT.

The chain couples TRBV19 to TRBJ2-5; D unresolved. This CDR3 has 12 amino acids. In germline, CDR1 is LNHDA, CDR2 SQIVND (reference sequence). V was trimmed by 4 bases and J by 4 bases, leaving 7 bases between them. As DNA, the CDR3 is TGTGCCAGTAGTACCTTCTCAGAGACCCAGTACTTC. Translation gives CASSTFSETQYF.

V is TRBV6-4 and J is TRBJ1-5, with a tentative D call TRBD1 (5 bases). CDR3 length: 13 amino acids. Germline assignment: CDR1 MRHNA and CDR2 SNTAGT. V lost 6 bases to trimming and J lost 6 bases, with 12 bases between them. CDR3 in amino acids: CASRTQGSQPQHF. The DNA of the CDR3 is TGTGCCAGCAGAACTCAGGGATCTCAGCCCCAGCATTTT.

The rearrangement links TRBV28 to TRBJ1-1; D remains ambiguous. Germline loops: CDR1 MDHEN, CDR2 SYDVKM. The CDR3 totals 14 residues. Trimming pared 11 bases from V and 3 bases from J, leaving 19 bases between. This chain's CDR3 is CAGSGGSRYTEAFF. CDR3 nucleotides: TGTGCCGGATCGGGTGGGTCTAGGTACACTGAAGCTTTCTTT. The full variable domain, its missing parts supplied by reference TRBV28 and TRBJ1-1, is DVKVTQSSRYLVKRTGEKVFLECVQDMDHENMFWYRQDPGLGLRLIYFSYDVKMKEKGDIPEGYSVSREKKERFSLILESASTNQTSMYLCAGSGGSRYTEAFFGQGTRLTVV.

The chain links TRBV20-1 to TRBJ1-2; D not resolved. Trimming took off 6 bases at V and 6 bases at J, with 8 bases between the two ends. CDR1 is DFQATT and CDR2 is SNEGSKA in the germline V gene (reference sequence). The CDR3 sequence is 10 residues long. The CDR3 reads CSAQRDGYTF. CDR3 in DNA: TGCAGTGCCCAGCGCGATGGCTACACCTTC.

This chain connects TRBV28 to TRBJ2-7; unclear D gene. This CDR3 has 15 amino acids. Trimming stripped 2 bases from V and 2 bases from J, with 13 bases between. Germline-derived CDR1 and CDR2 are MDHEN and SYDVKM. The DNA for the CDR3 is TGTGCCAGCAGTTTACCCATCCCTAAGACCTACGAGCAGTACTTC. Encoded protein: CASSLPIPKTYEQYF. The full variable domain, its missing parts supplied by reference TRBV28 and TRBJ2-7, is DVKVTQSSRYLVKRTGEKVFLECVQDMDHENMFWYRQDPGLGLRLIYFSYDVKMKEKGDIPEGYSVSREKKERFSLILESASTNQTSMYLCASSLPIPKTYEQYFGPGTRLTVT.

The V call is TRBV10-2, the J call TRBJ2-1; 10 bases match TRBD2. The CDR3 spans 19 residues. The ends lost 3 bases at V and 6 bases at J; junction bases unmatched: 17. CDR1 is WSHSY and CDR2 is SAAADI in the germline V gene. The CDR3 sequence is CASSDLASGSRFRPNEQFF. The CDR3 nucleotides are TGCGCCAGCAGTGACTTGGCTAGCGGGAGCCGATTTAGACCCAATGAGCAGTTCTTC.

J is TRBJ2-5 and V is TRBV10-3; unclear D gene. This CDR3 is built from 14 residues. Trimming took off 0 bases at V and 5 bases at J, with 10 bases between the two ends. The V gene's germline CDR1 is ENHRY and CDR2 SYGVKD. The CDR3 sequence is CAISESSIQETQYF. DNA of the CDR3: TGTGCCATCAGTGAGTCCTCAATACAGGAGACCCAGTACTTC.

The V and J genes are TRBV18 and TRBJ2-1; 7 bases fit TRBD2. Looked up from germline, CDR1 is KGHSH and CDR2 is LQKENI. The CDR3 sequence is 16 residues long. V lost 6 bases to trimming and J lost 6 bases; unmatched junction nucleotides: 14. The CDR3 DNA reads TGTGCCAGCTCTCCATCCCTAGCGGCCCTTACCAATGAGCAGTTCTTC. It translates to CASSPSLAALTNEQFF.

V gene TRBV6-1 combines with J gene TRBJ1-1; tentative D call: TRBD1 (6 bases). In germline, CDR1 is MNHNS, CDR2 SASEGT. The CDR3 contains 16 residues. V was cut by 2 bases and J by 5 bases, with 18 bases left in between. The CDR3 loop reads CASSEWPGQGITEAFF. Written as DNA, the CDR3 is TGTGCCAGCAGTGAATGGCCGGGGCAGGGGATAACTGAAGCTTTCTTT.

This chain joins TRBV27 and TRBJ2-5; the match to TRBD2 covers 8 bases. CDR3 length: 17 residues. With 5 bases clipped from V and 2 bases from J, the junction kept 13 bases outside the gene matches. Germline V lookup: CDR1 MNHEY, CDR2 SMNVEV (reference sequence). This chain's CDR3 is CASSPRRSGRAQETQYF. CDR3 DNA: TGTGCCAGCAGTCCCCGGAGAAGCGGGAGAGCTCAAGAGACCCAGTACTTC.

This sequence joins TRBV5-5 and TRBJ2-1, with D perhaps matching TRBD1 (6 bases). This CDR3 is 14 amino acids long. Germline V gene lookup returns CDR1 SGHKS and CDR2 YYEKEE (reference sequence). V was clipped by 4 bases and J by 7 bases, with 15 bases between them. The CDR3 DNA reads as TGTGCCAGCAGCCCAGACAGGCCCCGAAATGAGCAGTTCTTC. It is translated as CASSPDRPRNEQFF.

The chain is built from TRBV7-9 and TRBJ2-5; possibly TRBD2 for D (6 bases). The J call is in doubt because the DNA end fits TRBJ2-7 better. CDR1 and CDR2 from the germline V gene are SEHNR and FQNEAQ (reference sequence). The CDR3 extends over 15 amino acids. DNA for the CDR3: TGTGCCAGCAGCTCCTCCCCGGGACCGGGGGACGAGCAGTACTTC. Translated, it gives CASSSSPGPGDEQYF.

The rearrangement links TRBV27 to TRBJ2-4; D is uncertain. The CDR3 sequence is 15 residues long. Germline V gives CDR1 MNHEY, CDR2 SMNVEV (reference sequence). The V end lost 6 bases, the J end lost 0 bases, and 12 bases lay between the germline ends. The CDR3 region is CASSDNSLAKNIQYF. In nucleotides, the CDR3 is TGTGCCAGCAGCGATAACAGTCTAGCCAAAAACATTCAGTACTTC.

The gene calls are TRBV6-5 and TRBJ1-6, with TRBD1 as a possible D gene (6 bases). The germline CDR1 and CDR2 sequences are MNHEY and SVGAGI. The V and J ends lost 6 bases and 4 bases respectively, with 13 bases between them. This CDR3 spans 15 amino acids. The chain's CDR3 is CASSTGLLYNSPLHF. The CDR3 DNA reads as TGTGCCAGCAGCACAGGGTTACTTTATAATTCACCCCTCCACTTT.

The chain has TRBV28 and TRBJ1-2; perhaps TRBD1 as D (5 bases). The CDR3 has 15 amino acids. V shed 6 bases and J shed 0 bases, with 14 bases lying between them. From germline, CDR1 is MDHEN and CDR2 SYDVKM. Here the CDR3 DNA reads TGTGCCAGCAGACCAGCCGGGGGAGCTAACTATGGCTACACCTTC. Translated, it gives CASRPAGGANYGYTF.